This T cell receptor (beta chain) was documented in a study of CD8+ T cells in alopecia areata. This clone was observed a handful of times. Its antigen is as yet unknown. Reverse transcribed after extraction, RNA yielded cDNA as the sequencing template. TCRdb keeps only in-frame clones here, not all; method: immunoSEQ multiplex PCR. Counted here are 98,000 or so clones, 59% occurring once; the ten biggest clones make up 20% to 25%. With 11 bases removed from V and 0 bases from J, the gap between germline ends came to 14 bases. The CDR3 loop spans 15 amino acids. Germline CDR1 reads MNHNS; CDR2 reads SASEGT. Points from the study as a whole: When scalp samples are sequenced, resident alphabeta T cells of normal skin are also captured. Mice gave a clearer picture of TCR sharing than patients did, possibly for HLA-related reasons. Clonality exceeded that of normal scalp in lesional scalp, most notably in alopecia totalis/universalis.

Sorting of CD4+ and CD8+ T cells was performed on PBMCs. Sample: CD8+ T cells sorted from blood. The source of this sequence is a human donor in good health. This chain connects TRBV6-1 to TRBJ2-6, with D tentatively TRBD1 or TRBD2 (5 bases each). The CDR3 bases are TGTGCCTCCGGGACGGATATCTCTGGGGCCAACGTCCTGACTTTC. Residues: CASGTDISGANVLTF.